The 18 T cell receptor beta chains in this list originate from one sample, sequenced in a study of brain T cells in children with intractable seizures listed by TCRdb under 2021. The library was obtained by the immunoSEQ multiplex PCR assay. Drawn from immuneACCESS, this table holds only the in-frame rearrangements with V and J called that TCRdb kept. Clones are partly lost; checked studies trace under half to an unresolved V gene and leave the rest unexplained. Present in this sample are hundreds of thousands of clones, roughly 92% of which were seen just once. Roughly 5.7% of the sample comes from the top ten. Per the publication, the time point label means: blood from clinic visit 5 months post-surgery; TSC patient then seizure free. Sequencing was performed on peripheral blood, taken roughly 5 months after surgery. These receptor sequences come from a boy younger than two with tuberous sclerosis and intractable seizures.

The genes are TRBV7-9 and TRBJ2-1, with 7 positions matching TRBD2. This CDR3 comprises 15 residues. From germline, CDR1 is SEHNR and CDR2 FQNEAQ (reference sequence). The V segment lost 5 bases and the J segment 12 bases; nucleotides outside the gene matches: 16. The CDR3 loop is CASSPEGRDYRGQFF. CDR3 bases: TGTGCCAGCAGCCCGGAAGGTCGGGACTACCGGGGGCAGTTCTTC.

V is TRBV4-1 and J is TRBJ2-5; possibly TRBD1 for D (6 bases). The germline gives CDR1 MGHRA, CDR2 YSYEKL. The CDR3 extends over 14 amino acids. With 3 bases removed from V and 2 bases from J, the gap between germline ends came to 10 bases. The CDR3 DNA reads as TGCGCCAGCAGCCACGAGACAGGTCAAGAGACCCAGTACTTC. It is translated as CASSHETGQETQYF.

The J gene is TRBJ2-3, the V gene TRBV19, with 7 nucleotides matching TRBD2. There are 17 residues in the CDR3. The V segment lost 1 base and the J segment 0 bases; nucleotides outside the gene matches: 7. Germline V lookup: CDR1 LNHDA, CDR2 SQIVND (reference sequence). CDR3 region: CASSIAGSSGSTDTQYF. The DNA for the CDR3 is TGTGCCAGTAGTATAGCGGGGTCTAGCGGAAGCACAGATACGCAGTATTTT.

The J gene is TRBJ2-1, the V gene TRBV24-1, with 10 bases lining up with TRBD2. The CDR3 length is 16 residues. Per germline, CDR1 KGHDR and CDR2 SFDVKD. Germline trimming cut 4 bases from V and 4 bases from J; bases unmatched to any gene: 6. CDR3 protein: CATSDPGLATYNEQFF. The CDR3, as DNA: TGTGCCACCAGTGACCCGGGACTAGCGACATACAATGAGCAGTTCTTC.

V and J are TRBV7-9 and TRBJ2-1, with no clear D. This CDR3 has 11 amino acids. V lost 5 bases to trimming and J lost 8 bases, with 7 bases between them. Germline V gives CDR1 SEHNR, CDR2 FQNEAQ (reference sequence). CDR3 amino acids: CASSAEYEQFF. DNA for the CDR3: TGTGCCAGCAGCGCCGAGTATGAGCAGTTCTTC.

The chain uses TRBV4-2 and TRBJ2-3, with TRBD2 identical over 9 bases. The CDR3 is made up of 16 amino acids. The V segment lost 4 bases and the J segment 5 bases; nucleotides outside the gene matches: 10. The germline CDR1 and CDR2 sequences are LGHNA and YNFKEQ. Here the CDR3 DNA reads TGTGCCAGCAGCCGCCCGACTAGCGGAGAAGGAGATACGCAGTATTTT. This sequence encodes CASSRPTSGEGDTQYF.

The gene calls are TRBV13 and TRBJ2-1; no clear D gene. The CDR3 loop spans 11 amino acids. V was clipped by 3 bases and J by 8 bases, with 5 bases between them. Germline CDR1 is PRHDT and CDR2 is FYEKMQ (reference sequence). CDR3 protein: CASSFVHEQFF. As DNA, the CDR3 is TGTGCCAGCAGCTTCGTCCATGAGCAGTTCTTC.

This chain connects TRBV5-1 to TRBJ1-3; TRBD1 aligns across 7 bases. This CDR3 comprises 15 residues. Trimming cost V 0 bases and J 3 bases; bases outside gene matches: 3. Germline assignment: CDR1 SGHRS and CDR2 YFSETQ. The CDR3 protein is CASSLADRRGNTIYF. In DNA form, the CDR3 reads TGCGCCAGCAGCTTGGCGGACAGGCGTGGAAACACCATATATTTT.

The CDR3 sequence is CASSQQSSGMNTGELFF. The CDR3 coding sequence is TGTGCCAGCAGCCAACAGTCTAGCGGGATGAACACCGGGGAGCTGTTTTTT. This chain joins TRBV4-2 and TRBJ2-2, with 9 positions matching TRBD2. The germline CDR1 and CDR2 sequences are LGHNA and YNFKEQ. The CDR3 loop spans 17 amino acids. J gave up 1 base and V 2 bases, and 5 bases lay outside the gene matches.

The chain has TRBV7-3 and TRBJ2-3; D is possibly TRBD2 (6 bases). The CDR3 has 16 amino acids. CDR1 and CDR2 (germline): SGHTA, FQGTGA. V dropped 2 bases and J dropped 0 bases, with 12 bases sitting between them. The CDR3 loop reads CASSLGPGVSTDTQYF. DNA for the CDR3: TGTGCCAGCAGCTTAGGGCCGGGGGTTAGCACAGATACGCAGTATTTT.

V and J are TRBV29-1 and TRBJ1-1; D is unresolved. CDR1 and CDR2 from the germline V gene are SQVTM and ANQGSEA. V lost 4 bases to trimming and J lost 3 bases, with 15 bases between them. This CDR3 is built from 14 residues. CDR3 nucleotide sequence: TGCAGCGTTGTGAGGAGCGGCAGTTACACTGAAGCTTTCTTT. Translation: CSVVRSGSYTEAFF.

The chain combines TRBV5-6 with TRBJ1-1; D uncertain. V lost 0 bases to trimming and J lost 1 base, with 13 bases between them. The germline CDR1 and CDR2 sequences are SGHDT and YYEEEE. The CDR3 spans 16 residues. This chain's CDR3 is CASSLAPRATNTEAFF. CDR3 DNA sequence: TGTGCCAGCAGCTTGGCCCCAAGGGCCACGAACACTGAAGCTTTCTTT. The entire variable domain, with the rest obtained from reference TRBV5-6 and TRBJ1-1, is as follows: DAGVTQSPTHLIKTRGQQVTLRCSPKSGHDTVSWYQQALGQGPQFIFQYYEEEERQRGNFPDRFSGHQFPNYSSELNVNALLLGDSALYLCASSLAPRATNTEAFFGQGTRLTVV.

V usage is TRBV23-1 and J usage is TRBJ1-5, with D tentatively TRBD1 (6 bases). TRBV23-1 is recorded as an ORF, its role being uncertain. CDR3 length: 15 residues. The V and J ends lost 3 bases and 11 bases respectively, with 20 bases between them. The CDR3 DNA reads TGCGCCAGCAGTCATTGGGACAATACAATCATAGCCCAGCATTTT. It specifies CASSHWDNTIIAQHF.

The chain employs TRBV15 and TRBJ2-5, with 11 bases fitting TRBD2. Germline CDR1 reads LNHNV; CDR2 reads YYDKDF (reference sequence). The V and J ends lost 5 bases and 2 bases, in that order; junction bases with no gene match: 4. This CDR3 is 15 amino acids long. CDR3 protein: CATSGLAGSQETQYF. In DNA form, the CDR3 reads TGTGCCACCAGCGGACTAGCGGGTTCTCAAGAGACCCAGTACTTC.

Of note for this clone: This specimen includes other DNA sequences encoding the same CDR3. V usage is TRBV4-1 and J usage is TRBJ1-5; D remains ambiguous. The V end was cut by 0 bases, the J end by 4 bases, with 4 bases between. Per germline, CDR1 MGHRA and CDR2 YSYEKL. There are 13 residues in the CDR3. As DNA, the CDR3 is TGCGCCAGCAGCCAAGACCGGAATCAGCCCCAGCATTTT. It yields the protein CASSQDRNQPQHF.

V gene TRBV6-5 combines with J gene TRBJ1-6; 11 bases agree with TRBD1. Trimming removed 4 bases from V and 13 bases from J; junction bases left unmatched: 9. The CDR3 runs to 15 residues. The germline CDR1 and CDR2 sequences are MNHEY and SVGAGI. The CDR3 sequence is CASSFKGQGVIPLHF. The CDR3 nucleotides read TGTGCCAGCAGTTTCAAGGGACAGGGGGTTATTCCCCTCCACTTT.

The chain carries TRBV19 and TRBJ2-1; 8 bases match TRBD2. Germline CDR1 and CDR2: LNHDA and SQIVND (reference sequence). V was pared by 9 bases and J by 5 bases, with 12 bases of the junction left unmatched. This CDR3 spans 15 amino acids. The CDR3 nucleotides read TGTGCCAGCTCCGAGATACTAGCGGCTAACAATGAGCAGTTCTTC. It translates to CASSEILAANNEQFF.

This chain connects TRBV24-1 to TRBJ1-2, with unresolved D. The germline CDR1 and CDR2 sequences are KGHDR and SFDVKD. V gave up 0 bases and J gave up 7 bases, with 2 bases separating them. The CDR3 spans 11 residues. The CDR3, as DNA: TGTGCCACCAGTGATTTGCTTGGCTACACCTTC. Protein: CATSDLLGYTF.